These T cell receptor beta chains were read from a single sample in a study of T cell changes during pregnancy in multiple sclerosis. Some clones are missing from TCRdb's copy, which holds only in-frame ones; the method was immunoSEQ multiplex PCR. The data show tens of thousands of clones, around 92% seen once. The sequences come from peripheral blood, collected before pregnancy. These receptors all come from a female donor with multiple sclerosis, enrolled in a pregnancy study. The CDR3 runs from the conserved cysteine through the conserved F or W. A D gene is named only where the DNA matches it firmly.

TRBJ2-5 TRBV19 TRBD1 15 CASSSGTGYQETQYF TGTGCCAGTAGTTCCGGGACAGGTTACCAAGAGACCCAGTACTTC
TRBJ2-7 TRBV19 TRBD2 12 CASSERGYEQYF TGTGCCAGTAGTGAGCGGGGGTACGAGCAGTACTTC
TRBJ2-3 TRBV9 - 16 CASSVERGLPADTQYF TGTGCCAGCAGCGTAGAACGCGGGCTACCGGCAGATACGCAGTATTTT
TRBJ2-7 TRBV13 TRBD2 15 CASSSPSGSWHEQYF TGTGCCAGCAGCTCCCCTAGCGGGAGTTGGCACGAGCAGTACTTC
TRBJ2-6 TRBV19 - 16 CASSIDGGSGANVLTF TGTGCCAGTAGTATTGATGGGGGGTCTGGGGCCAACGTCCTGACTTTC
TRBJ2-5 TRBV15 - 16 CATSRTFGDILKTQYF TGTGCCACCAGCAGAACATTCGGGGACATTTTGAAGACCCAGTACTTC
TRBJ2-7 TRBV7-2 - 13 CASALGGIGEQYF TGTGCCAGCGCGTTAGGGGGTATCGGCGAGCAGTACTTC
TRBJ2-1 TRBV9 TRBD1 15 CASSLPGGPYNEQFF TGTGCCAGCAGCCTACCAGGGGGCCCCTACAATGAGCAGTTCTTC
TRBJ1-2 TRBV5-5 - 15 CASSLTGRVGYGYTF TGTGCCAGCAGCTTAACAGGGAGGGTCGGCTATGGCTACACCTTC
TRBJ1-2 TRBV28 - 15 CASSFPRVANYGYTF TGTGCCAGCAGCTTTCCCAGGGTCGCTAACTATGGCTACACCTTC
TRBJ2-3 TRBV9 TRBD2 15 CASSVGSGPTDTQYF TGTGCCAGCAGCGTAGGTAGCGGGCCAACAGATACGCAGTATTTT
TRBJ1-1 TRBV19 - 15 CASSMRQAGNTEAFF TGTGCCAGTAGTATGAGACAGGCCGGGAACACTGAAGCTTTCTTT